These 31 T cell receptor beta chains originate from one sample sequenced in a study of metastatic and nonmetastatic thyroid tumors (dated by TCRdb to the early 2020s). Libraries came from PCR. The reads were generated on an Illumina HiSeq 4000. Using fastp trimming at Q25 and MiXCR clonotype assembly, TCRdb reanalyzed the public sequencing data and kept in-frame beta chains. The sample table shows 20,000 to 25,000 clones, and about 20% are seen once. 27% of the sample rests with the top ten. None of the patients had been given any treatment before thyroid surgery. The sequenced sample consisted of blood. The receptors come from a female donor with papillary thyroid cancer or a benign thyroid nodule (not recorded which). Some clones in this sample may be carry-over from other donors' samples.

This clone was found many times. The CDR3 sequence: CATVRGGYNEQFF. The CDR3 DNA reads TGTGCCACCGTGCGGGGGGGTTACAATGAGCAGTTCTTC. The V call is TRBV7-9, the J call TRBJ2-1; 9 nucleotides match TRBD2. From germline, CDR1 is SEHNR and CDR2 FQNEAQ (reference sequence). The V segment lost 10 bases and the J segment 4 bases; nucleotides outside the gene matches: 5. The CDR3 runs 13 residues.

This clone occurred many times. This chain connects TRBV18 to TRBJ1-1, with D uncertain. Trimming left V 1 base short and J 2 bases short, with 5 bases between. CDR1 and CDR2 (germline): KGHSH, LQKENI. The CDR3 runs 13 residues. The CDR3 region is CASSPLFNTEAFF. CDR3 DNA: TGTGCCAGCTCACCACTGTTTAACACTGAAGCTTTCTTT.

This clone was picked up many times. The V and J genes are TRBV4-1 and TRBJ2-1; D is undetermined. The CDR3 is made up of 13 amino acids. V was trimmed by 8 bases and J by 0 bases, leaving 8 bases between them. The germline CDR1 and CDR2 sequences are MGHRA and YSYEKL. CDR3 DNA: TGCGCCAGCTCCCCGCCCTCCTACAATGAGCAGTTCTTC. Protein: CASSPPSYNEQFF.

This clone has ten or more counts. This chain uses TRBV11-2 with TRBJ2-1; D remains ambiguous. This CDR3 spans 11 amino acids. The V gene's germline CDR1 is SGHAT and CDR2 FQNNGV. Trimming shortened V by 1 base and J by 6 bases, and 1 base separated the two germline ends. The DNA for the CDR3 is TGTGCCAGCAGCTTAGTCAATGAGCAGTTCTTC. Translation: CASSLVNEQFF. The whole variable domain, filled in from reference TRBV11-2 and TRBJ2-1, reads EAGVAQSPRYKIIEKRQSVAFWCNPISGHATLYWYQQILGQGPKLLIQFQNNGVVDDSQLPKDRFSAERLKGVDSTLKIQPAKLEDSAVYLCASSLVNEQFFGPGTRLTVL.

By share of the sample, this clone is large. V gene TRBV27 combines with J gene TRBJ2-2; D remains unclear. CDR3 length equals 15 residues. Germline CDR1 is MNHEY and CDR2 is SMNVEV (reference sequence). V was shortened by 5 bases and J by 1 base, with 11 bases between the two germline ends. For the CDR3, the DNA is TGTGCCAGCAGTGAACGGGCGCAGAACACCGGGGAGCTGTTTTTT. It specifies CASSERAQNTGELFF.

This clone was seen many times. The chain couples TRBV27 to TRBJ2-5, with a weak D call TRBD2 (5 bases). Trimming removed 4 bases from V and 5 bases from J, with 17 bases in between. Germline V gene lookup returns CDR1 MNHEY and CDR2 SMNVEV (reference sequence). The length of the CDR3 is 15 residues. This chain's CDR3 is CASSSRTPFTETQYF. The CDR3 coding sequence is TGTGCCAGCAGTTCCAGGACTCCTTTCACGGAGACCCAGTACTTC.

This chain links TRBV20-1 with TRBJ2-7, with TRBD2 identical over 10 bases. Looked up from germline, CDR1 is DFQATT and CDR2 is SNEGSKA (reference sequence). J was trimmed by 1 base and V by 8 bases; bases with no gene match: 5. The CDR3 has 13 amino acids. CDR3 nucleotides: TGCAGTTGGTGGACTAGCGGTTCCTACGAGCAGTACTTC. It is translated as CSWWTSGSYEQYF.

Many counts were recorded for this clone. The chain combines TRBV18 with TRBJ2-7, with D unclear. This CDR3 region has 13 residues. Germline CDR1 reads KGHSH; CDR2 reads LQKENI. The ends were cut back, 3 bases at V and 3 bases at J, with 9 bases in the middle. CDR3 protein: CASSPGLLYEQYF. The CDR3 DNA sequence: TGTGCCAGCTCACCTGGCTTACTCTACGAGCAGTACTTC.

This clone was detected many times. The CDR3 here is CASSPLLGLAGAVGAKNIQYF. As DNA, the CDR3 is TGTGCCAGCAGTCCCCTACTCGGGCTAGCGGGAGCAGTAGGGGCCAAAAACATTCAGTACTTC. V usage is TRBV25-1 and J usage is TRBJ2-4, with 10 positions matching TRBD2. The CDR3 totals 21 residues. Germline CDR1 is MGHDK and CDR2 is SYGVNS. Trimming cost V 5 bases and J 1 base; bases outside gene matches: 20. The complete variable domain, with remaining parts taken from reference TRBV25-1 and TRBJ2-4, reads EADIYQTPRYLVIGTGKKITLECSQTMGHDKMYWYQQDPGMELHLIHYSYGVNSTEKGDLSSESTVSRIRTEHFPLTLESARPSHTSQYLCASSPLLGLAGAVGAKNIQYFGAGTRLSVL.

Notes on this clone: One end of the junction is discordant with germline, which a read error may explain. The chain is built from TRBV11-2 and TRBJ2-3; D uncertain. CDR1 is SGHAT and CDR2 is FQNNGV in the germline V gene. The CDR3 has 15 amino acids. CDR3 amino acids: CARSLGARTSITQYF. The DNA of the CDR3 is TGTGCCAGAAGCTTAGGTGCCAGAACTTCTATTACGCAGTATTTT.

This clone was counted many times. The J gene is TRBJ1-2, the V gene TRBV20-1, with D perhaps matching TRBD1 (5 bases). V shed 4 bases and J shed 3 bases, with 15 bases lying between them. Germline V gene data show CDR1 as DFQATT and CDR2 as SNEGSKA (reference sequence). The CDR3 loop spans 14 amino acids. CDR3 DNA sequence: TGCAGTGCTAAAGCAGTGGGGGACTACTATGGCTACACCTTC. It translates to CSAKAVGDYYGYTF.

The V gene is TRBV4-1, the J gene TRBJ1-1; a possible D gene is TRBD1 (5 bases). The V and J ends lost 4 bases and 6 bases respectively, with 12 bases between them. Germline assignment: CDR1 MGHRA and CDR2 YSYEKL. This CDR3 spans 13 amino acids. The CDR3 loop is CASSRNTGAEAFF. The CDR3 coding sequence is TGCGCCAGCAGCCGGAATACAGGAGCTGAAGCTTTCTTT.

CDR3 protein: CASSEGTGGSYEQYV. In DNA form, the CDR3 reads TGTGCCAGCAGTGAAGGGACAGGGGGCTCCTACGAGCAGTACGTC. The chain is built from TRBV6-1 and TRBJ2-7; the match to TRBD1 covers 10 bases. This CDR3 is built from 15 residues. V shed 1 base and J 0 bases; nucleotides not matched to a gene: 0. CDR1 and CDR2 (germline): MNHNS, SASEGT.

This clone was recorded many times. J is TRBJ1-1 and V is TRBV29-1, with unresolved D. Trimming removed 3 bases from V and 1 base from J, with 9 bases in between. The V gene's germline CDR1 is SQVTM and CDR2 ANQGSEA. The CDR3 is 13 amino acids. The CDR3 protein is CSVEGAQNTEAFF. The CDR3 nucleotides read TGCAGCGTTGAGGGCGCACAGAACACTGAAGCTTTCTTT.

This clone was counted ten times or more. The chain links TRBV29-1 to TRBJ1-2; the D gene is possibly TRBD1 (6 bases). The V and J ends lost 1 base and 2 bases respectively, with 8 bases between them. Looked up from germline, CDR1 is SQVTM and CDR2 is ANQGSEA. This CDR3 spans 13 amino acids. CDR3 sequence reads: CSVEVDRNYGYTF. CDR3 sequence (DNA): TGCAGCGTTGAAGTCGACAGGAACTATGGCTACACCTTC.

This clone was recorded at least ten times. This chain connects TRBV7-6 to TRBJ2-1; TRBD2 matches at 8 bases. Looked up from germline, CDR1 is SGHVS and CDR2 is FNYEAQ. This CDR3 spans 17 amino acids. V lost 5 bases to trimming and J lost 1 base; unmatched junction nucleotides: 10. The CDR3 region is CASSDRDSGDSYNEQFF. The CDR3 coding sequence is TGTGCCAGCAGCGATAGGGATAGCGGGGATTCCTACAATGAGCAGTTCTTC.

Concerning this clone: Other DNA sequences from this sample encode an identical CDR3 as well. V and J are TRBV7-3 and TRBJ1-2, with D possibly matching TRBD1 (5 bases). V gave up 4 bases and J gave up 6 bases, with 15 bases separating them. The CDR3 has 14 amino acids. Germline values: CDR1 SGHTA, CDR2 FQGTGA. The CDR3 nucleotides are TGTGCCAGCAGCTACGCGGGGCCGTCTGATGGCTACACCTTC. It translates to CASSYAGPSDGYTF.

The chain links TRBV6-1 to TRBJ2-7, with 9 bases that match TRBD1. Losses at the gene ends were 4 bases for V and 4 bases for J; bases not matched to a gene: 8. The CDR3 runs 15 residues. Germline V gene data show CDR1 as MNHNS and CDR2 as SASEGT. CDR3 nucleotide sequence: TGTGCCAGCAGTGGTGGAGGGACAGGGTGGTACGAGCAGTACTTC. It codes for CASSGGGTGWYEQYF.

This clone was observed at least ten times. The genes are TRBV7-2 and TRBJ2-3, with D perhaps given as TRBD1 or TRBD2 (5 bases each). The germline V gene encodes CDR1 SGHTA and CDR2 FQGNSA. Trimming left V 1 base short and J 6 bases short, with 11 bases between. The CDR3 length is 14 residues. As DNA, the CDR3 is TGTGCCAGCAGCTTAGGTGAGGGGCCGGATACGCAGTATTTT. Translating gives CASSLGEGPDTQYF. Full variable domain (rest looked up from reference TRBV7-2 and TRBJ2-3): GAGVSQSPSNKVTEKGKDVELRCDPISGHTALYWYRQSLGQGLEFLIYFQGNSAPDKSGLPSDRFSAERTGGSVSTLTIQRTQQEDSAVYLCASSLGEGPDTQYFGPGTRLTVL.

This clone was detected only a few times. The CDR3 DNA is TGTGCCACCAATGGAGGATCTGGCCCCTACGAGCAGTACTTC. Its protein product is CATNGGSGPYEQYF. J is TRBJ2-7 and V is TRBV27; perhaps TRBD2 as D (5 bases). V was shortened by 10 bases and J by 2 bases, with 18 bases between the two germline ends. CDR3 length equals 14 residues. Germline loops: CDR1 MNHEY, CDR2 SMNVEV (reference sequence).

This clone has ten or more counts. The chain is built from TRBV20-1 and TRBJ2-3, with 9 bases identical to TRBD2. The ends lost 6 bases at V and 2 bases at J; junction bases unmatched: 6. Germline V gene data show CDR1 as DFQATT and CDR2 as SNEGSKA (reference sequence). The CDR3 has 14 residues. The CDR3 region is CSALPSGNTDTQYF. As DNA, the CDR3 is TGCAGTGCGTTACCTAGCGGGAACACAGATACGCAGTATTTT.

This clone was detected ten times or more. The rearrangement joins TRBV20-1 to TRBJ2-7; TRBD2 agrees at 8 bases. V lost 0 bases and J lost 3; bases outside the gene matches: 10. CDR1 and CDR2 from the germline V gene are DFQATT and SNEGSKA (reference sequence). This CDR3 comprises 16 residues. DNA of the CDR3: TGCAGTGCTAGAGATCTCTTCGGGGGGGCTGTCTACGAGCAGTACTTC. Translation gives CSARDLFGGAVYEQYF.

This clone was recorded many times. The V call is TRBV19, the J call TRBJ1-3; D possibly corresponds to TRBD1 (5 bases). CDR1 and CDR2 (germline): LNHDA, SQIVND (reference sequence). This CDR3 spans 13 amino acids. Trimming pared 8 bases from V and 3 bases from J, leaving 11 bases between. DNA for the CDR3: TGTGCCAGTTCCCGACAGCGTGGAAACACCATATATTTT. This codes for CASSRQRGNTIYF.

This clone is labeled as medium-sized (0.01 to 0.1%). The CDR3 spells CASVEGSGYKRGEQYF. The CDR3 DNA sequence: TGTGCCAGTGTTGAGGGCAGCGGCTACAAACGAGGCGAGCAGTACTTC. V is TRBV6-1 and J is TRBJ2-7, with D perhaps matching TRBD2 (5 bases). CDR3 size: 16 residues. Deletions cut 9 bases from V and 6 bases from J, with 27 bases between. CDR1 and CDR2 from the germline V gene are MNHNS and SASEGT.

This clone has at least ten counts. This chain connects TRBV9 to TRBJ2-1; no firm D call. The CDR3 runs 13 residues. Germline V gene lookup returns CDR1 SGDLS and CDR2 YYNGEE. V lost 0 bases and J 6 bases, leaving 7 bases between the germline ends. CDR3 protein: CASSVDRFNEQFF. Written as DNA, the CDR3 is TGTGCCAGCAGCGTAGATCGGTTCAATGAGCAGTTCTTC.

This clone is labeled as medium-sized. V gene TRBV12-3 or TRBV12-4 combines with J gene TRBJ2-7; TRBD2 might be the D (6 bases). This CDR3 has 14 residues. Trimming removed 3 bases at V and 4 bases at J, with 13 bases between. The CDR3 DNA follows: TGTGCCAGCAGTTTCGCGGGGAGCGATTACGAGCAGTACTTC. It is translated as CASSFAGSDYEQYF.

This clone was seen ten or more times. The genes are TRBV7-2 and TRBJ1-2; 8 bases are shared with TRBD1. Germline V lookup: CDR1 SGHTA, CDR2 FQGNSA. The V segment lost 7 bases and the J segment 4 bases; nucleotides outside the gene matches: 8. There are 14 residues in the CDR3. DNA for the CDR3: TGTGCCAGCACCCCTGACAGGGGAGCCTATGGCTACACCTTC. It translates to CASTPDRGAYGYTF.

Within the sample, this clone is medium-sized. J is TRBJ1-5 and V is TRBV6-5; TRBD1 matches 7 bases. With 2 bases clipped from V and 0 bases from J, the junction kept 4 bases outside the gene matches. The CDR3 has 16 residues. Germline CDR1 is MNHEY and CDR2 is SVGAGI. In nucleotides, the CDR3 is TGTGCCAGCAGTTACGACAGGGCGTATAGCAATCAGCCCCAGCATTTT. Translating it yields CASSYDRAYSNQPQHF.

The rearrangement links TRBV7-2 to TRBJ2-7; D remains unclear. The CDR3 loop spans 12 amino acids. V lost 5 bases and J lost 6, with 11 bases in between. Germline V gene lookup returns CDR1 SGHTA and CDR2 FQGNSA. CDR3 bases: TGTGCCAGCAGCCCTTTAGACACCGAGCAGTACTTC. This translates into CASSPLDTEQYF.

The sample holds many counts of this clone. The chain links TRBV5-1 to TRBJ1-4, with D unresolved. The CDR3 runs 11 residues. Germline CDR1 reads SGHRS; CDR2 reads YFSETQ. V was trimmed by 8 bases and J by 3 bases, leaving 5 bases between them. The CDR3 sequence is CASEANEKLFF. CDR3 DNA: TGCGCCAGTGAAGCTAATGAAAAACTGTTTTTT. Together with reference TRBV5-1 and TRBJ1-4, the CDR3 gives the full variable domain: KAGVTQTPRYLIKTRGQQVTLSCSPISGHRSVSWYQQTPGQGLQFLFEYFSETQRNKGNFPGRFSGRQFSNSRSEMNVSTLELGDSALYLCASEANEKLFFGSGTQLSVL.

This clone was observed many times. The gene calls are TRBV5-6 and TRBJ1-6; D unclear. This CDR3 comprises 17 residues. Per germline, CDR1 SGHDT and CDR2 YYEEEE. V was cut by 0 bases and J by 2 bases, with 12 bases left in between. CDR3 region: CASSLAGRNPYNSPLHF. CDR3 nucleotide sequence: TGTGCCAGCAGCTTGGCCGGGAGGAATCCCTATAATTCACCCCTCCACTTT.